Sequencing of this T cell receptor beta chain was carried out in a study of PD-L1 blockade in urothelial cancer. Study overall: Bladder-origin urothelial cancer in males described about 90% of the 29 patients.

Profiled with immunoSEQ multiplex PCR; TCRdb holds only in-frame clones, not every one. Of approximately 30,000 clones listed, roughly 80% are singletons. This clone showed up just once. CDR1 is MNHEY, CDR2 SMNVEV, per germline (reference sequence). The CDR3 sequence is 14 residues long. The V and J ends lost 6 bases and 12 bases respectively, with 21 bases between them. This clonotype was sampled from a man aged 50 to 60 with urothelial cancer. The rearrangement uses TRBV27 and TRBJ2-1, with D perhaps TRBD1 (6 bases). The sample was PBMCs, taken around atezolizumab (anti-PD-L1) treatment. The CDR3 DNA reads TGTGCCAGCAGCACCTCTTTATTCAGGGGCTGGCAGTTCTTC. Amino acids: CASSTSLFRGWQFF.